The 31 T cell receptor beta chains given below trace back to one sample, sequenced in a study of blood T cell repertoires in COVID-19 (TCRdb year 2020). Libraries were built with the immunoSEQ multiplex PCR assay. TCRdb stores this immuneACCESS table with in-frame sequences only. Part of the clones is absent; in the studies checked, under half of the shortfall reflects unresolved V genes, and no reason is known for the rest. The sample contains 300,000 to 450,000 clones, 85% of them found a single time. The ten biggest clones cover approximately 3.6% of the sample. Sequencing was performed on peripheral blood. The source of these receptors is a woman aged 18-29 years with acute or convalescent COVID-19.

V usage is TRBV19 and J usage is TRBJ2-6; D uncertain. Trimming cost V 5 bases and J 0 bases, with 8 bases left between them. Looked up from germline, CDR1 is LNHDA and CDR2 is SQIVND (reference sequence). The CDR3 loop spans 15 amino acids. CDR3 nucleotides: TGTGCCAGTAGTTCCCGGTTCTCTGGGGCCAACGTCCTGACTTTC. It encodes CASSSRFSGANVLTF.

This CDR3 is CSVAQGALSGANVLTF. In nucleotides, the CDR3 is TGCAGCGTTGCGCAGGGGGCACTCTCTGGGGCCAACGTCCTGACTTTC. The chain has TRBV29-1 and TRBJ2-6, with 8 bases matching TRBD1. Germline values: CDR1 SQVTM, CDR2 ANQGSEA. V shed 4 bases and J 0 bases; nucleotides not matched to a gene: 5. The CDR3 length is 16 residues.

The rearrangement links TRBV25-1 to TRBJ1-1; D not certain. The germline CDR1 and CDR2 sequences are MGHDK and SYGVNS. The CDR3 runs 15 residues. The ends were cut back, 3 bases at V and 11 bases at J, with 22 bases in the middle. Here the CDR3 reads CASSDFTERVPGAFF. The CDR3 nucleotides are TGTGCCAGCAGTGATTTTACGGAGAGGGTCCCGGGGGCTTTCTTT.

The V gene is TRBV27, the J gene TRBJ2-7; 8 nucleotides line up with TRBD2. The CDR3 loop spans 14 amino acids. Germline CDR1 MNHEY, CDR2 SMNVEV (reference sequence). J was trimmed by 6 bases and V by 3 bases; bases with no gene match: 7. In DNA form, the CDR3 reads TGTGCCAGCAGTTTGTCAGCGGGGGATTTCGAGCAGTACTTC. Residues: CASSLSAGDFEQYF.

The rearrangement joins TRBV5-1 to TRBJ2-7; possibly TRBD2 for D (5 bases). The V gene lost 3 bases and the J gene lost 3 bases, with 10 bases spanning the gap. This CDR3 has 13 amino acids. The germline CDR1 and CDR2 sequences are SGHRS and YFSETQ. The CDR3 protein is CASSSQLDYEQYF. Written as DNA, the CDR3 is TGCGCCAGCAGCTCGCAACTAGACTACGAGCAGTACTTC.

The CDR3: CASWGPKEVAGGEDTQYF. CDR3 coding DNA: TGTGCCAGCTGGGGCCCAAAGGAGGTAGCGGGAGGAGAAGATACGCAGTATTTT. The rearrangement links TRBV2 to TRBJ2-3, with 10 bases that match TRBD2. The CDR3 covers 18 residues. Germline assignment: CDR1 SNHLY and CDR2 FYNNEI. Germline trimming cut 8 bases from V and 5 bases from J; bases unmatched to any gene: 19.

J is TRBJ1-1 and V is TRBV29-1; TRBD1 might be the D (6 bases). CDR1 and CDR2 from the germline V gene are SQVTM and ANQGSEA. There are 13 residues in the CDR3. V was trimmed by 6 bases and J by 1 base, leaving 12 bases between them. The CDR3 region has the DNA TGCAGCGTCGACGAGACAGGGAACACTGAAGCTTTCTTT. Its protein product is CSVDETGNTEAFF.

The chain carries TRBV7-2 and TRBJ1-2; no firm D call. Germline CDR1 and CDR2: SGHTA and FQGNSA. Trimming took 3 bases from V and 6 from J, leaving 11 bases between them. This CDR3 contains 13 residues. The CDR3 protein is CASSFLATHGYTF. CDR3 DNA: TGTGCCAGCAGCTTCCTGGCCACGCATGGCTACACCTTC.

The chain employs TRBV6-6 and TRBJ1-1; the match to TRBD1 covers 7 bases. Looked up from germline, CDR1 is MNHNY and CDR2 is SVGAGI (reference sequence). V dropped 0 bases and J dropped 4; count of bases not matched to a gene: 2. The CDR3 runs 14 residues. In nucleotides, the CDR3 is TGTGCCAGCAGTTACTCCGACAGGGTCACTGAAGCTTTCTTT. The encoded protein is CASSYSDRVTEAFF.

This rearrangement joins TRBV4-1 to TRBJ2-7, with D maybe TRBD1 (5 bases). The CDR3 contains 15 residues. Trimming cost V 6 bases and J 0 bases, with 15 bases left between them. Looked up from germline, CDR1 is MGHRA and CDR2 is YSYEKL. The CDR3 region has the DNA TGCGCCAGCAGTTTCCGACAGACCAACTCCTACGAGCAGTACTTC. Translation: CASSFRQTNSYEQYF.

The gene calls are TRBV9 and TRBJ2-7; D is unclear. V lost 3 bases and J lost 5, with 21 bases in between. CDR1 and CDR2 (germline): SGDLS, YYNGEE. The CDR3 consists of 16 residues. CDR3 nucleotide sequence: TGTGCCAGCAGCGGCACAATCTCGTGGAGCGAGAACGAGCAGTACTTC. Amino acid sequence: CASSGTISWSENEQYF. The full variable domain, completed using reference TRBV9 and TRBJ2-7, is DSGVTQTPKHLITATGQRVTLRCSPRSGDLSVYWYQQSLDQGLQFLIQYYNGEERAKGNILERFSAQQFPDLHSELNLSSLELGDSALYFCASSGTISWSENEQYFGPGTRLTVT.

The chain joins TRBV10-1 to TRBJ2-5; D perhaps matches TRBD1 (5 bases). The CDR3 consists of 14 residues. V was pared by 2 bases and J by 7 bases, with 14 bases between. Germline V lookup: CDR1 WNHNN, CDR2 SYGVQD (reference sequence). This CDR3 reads CASSEREKQGTQYF. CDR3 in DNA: TGCGCCAGCAGTGAGAGGGAAAAGCAGGGGACCCAGTACTTC.

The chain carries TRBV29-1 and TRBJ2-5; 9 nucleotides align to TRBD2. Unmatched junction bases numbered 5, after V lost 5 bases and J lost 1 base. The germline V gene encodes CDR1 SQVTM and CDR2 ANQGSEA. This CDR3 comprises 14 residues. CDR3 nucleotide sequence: TGCAGCGTTAGAGCTAGCGGGACCCAAGAGACCCAGTACTTC. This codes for CSVRASGTQETQYF.

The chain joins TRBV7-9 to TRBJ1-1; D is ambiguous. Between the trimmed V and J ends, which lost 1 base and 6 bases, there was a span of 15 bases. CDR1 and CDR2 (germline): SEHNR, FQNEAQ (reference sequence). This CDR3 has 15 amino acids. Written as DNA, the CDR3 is TGTGCCAGCAGCTTAGACAGCGGAAAGAGACCTGAAGCTTTCTTT. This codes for CASSLDSGKRPEAFF.

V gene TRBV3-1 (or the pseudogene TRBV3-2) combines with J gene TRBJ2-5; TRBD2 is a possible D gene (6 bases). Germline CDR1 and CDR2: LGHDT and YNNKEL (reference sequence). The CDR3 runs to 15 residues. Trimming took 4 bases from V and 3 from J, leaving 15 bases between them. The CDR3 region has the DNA TGTGCCAGCAGCCCCGGCTGGGGCGGGAAAGAGACCCAGTACTTC. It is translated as CASSPGWGGKETQYF.

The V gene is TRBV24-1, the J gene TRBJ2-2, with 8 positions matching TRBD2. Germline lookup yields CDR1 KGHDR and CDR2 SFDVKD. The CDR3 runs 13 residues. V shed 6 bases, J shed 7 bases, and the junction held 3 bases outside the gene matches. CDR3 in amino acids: CATSRTSNGELFF. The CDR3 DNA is TGTGCCACCAGTCGGACTAGCAACGGGGAGCTGTTTTTT.

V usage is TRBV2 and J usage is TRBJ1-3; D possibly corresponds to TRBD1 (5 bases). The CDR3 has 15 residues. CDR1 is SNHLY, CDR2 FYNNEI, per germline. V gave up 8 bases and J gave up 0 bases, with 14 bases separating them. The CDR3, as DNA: TGTGCCAGCCAAAGTTTACAGGCCTCTGGAAACACCATATATTTT. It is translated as CASQSLQASGNTIYF.

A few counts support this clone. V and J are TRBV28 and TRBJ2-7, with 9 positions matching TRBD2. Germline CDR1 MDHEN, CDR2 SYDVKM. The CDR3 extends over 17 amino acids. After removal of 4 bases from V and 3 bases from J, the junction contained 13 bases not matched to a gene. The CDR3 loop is CASSSLLSGTSIYEQYF. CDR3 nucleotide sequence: TGTGCCAGCAGTTCACTACTTTCTGGGACTAGCATCTACGAGCAGTACTTC.

CDR3 amino acids: CASGTGTEAFF. The CDR3 nucleotides read TGCGCCAGCGGGACAGGCACTGAAGCTTTCTTT. This chain connects TRBV10-2 to TRBJ1-1; TRBD1 matches at 8 bases. The germline CDR1 and CDR2 sequences are WSHSY and SAAADI. Trimming at V came to 8 bases and at J to 4 bases, leaving 0 bases not matched to a gene. This CDR3 is built from 11 residues.

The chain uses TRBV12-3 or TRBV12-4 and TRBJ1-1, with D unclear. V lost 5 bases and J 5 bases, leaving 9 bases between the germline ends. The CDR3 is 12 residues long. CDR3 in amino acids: CASSNPGTEAFF. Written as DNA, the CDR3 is TGTGCCAGCAGTAACCCGGGGACTGAAGCTTTCTTT.

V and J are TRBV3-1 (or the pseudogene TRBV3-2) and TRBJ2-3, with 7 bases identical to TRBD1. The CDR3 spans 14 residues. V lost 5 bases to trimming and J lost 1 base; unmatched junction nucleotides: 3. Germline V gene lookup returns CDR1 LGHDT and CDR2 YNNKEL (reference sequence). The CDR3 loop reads CASSFGQGTDTQYF. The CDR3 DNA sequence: TGTGCCAGCAGCTTCGGACAGGGCACAGATACGCAGTATTTT.

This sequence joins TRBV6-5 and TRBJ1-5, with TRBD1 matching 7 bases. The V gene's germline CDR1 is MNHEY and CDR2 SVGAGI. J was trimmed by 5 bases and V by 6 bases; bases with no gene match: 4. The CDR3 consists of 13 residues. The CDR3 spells CASRQGTDQPQHF. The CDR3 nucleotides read TGTGCCAGCAGACAGGGGACGGATCAGCCCCAGCATTTT.

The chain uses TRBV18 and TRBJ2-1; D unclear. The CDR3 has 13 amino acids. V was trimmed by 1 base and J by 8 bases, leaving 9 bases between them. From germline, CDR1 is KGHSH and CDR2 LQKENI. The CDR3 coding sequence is TGTGCCAGCTCACCACTCCGGTACGATGAGCAGTTCTTC. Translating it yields CASSPLRYDEQFF.

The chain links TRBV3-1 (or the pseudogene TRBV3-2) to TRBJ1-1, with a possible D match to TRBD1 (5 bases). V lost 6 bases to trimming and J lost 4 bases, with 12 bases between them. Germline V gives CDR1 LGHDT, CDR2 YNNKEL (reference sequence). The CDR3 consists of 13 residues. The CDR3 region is CASRGGLTTEAFF. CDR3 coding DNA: TGTGCCAGCAGGGGGGGGTTGACCACTGAAGCTTTCTTT.

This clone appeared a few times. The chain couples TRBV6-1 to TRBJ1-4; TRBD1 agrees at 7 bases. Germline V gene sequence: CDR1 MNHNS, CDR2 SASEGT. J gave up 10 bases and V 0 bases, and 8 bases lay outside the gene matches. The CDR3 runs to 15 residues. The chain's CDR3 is CASSEAEGARGKLFF. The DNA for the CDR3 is TGTGCCAGCAGTGAAGCCGAGGGGGCGAGGGGAAAACTGTTTTTT.

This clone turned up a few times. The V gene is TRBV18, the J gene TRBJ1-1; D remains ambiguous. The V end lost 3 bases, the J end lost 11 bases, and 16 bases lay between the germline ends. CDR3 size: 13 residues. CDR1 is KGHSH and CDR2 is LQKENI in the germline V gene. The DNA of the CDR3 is TGTGCCAGCTCACCTAATCCGGGTTCCTGGGCTTTCTTT. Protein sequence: CASSPNPGSWAFF.

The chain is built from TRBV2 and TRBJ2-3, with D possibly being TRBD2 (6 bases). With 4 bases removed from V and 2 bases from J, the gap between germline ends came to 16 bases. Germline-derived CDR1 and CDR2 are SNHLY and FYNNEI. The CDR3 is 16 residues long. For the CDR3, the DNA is TGTGCCAGCAGTGTAAGGCAGGGAGGCCTCACAGATACGCAGTATTTT. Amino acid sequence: CASSVRQGGLTDTQYF.

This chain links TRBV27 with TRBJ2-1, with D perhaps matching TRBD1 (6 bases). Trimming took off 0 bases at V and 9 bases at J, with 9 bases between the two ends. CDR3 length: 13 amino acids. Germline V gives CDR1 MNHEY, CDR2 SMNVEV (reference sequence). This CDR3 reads CASSLSPRGEQFF. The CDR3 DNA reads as TGTGCCAGCAGTTTATCCCCCAGGGGTGAGCAGTTCTTC.

This CDR3 is CASSQGASGNTEAFF. The CDR3 bases are TGTGCCAGTAGTCAGGGGGCGAGTGGGAACACTGAAGCTTTCTTT. The chain links TRBV19 to TRBJ1-1, with 8 bases identical to TRBD1. CDR1 is LNHDA, CDR2 SQIVND, per germline (reference sequence). After removal of 5 bases from V and 1 base from J, the junction contained 6 bases not matched to a gene. This CDR3 comprises 15 residues.

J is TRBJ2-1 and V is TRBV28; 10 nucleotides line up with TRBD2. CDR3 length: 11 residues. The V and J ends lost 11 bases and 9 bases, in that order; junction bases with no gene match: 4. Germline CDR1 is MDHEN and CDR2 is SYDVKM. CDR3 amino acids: CACSGRREQFF. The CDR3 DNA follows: TGTGCCTGTAGCGGGAGGCGTGAGCAGTTCTTC. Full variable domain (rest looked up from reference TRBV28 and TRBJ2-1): DVKVTQSSRYLVKRTGEKVFLECVQDMDHENMFWYRQDPGLGLRLIYFSYDVKMKEKGDIPEGYSVSREKKERFSLILESASTNQTSMYLCACSGRREQFFGPGTRLTVL.

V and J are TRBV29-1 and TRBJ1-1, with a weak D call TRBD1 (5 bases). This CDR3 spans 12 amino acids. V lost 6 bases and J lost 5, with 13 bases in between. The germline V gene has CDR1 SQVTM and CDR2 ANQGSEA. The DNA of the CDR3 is TGCAGCGTGCCCATGGGGGGGACTGAAGCTTTCTTT. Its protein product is CSVPMGGTEAFF.